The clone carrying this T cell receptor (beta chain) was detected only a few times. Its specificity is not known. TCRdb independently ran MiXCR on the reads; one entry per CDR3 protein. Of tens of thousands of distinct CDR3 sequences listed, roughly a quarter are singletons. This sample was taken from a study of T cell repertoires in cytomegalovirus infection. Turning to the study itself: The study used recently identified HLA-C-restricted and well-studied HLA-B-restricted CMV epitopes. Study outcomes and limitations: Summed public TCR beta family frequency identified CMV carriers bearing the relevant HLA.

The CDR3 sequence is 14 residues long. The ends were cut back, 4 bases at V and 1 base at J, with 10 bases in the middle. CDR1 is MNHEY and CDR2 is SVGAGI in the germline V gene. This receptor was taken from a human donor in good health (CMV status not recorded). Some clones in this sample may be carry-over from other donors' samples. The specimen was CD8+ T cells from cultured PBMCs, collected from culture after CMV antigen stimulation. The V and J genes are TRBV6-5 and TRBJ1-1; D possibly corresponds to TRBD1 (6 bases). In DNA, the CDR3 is TGTGCCAGCAGTTGGGGACACAAGAACACTGAAGCTTTCTTT. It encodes CASSWGHKNTEAFF.